One sample yielded the 23 T cell receptor beta chains listed below, sequenced in a study of blood T cell repertoires in COVID-19. Only in-frame clones appear in the TCRdb table, and some are missing; sequencing was by immunoSEQ multiplex PCR. The sample records 300,000 to 400,000 clones, 85% being singletons. The sequencing sample was made of PBMCs or T cells enriched from blood (not recorded which). The receptors stem from a woman in her twenties or thirties who had been exposed to COVID-19.

The genes are TRBV9 and TRBJ2-1, with 8 bases fitting TRBD2. Germline loops: CDR1 SGDLS, CDR2 YYNGEE. The J segment lost 7 bases and the V segment lost 2 bases, leaving 14 bases of the junction unmatched. The CDR3 loop spans 17 amino acids. The CDR3 DNA reads TGTGCCAGCAGCGTCTCACGAGGGGAGCGGGGGAGGAATGAGCAGTTCTTC. Residues: CASSVSRGERGRNEQFF.

This clone was recorded once. CDR3 in amino acids: CAISPDPGQVQETQYF. The CDR3 DNA follows: TGTGCCATCAGTCCGGACCCGGGACAGGTCCAAGAGACCCAGTACTTC. The chain has TRBV10-3 and TRBJ2-5, with 8 bases that match TRBD1. CDR1 ENHRY and CDR2 SYGVKD come from the germline V gene. CDR3 length: 16 amino acids. The junction had 9 bases not matched to a gene; V was cut back by 5 bases and J by 1 base.

V is TRBV28 and J is TRBJ1-2, with a weak D call TRBD1 (6 bases). The germline gives CDR1 MDHEN, CDR2 SYDVKM. The CDR3 is 14 amino acids. The V gene lost 6 bases and the J gene lost 4 bases, with 15 bases spanning the gap. The CDR3 protein is CASRTTDRSYGYTF. The CDR3 nucleotides read TGTGCCAGCAGAACTACCGACAGGAGCTATGGCTACACCTTC.

The chain combines TRBV15 with TRBJ1-1; tentative D call: TRBD1 (6 bases). CDR3 length equals 13 residues. V dropped 5 bases and J dropped 5 bases, with 12 bases sitting between them. CDR1 and CDR2 from the germline V gene are LNHNV and YYDKDF (reference sequence). In nucleotides, the CDR3 is TGTGCCACCAGCGTACAGGGTAGGACTGAAGCTTTCTTT. Translation gives CATSVQGRTEAFF.

This chain connects TRBV5-1 to TRBJ1-1; possible D gene TRBD1, 6 bases. The ends were cut back, 0 bases at V and 3 bases at J, with 12 bases in the middle. The CDR3 has 15 residues. Germline V gene sequence: CDR1 SGHRS, CDR2 YFSETQ. The CDR3 sequence: CASSLDRVIDTEAFF. CDR3 nucleotide sequence: TGCGCCAGCAGCTTGGACAGGGTTATTGACACTGAAGCTTTCTTT.

This clone was observed a single time. The rearrangement links TRBV11-2 to TRBJ1-1, with a tentative D call TRBD1 (6 bases). Trimming pared 0 bases from V and 5 bases from J, leaving 13 bases between. The CDR3 contains 15 residues. Germline values: CDR1 SGHAT, CDR2 FQNNGV. CDR3 region: CASSLDPGVETEAFF. CDR3 coding DNA: TGTGCCAGCAGCTTAGATCCAGGGGTTGAAACTGAAGCTTTCTTT.

This chain uses TRBV5-1 with TRBJ2-3; the match to TRBD2 covers 9 bases. Germline lookup yields CDR1 SGHRS and CDR2 YFSETQ. V trimming: 6 bases; J trimming: 2 bases; junction bases outside the gene matches: 13. The length of the CDR3 is 17 residues. The CDR3 region has the DNA TGCGCCAGCAATCCCGGGTACGGCGGGGGGGCCACAGATACGCAGTATTTT. It translates to CASNPGYGGGATDTQYF.

The chain uses TRBV9 and TRBJ1-2, with a weak D call TRBD1 (5 bases). V was pared by 0 bases and J by 5 bases, with 17 bases between. The CDR3 runs to 16 residues. The germline V gene has CDR1 SGDLS and CDR2 YYNGEE. The CDR3 loop is CASSVEREGRRYGYTF. The CDR3 coding sequence is TGTGCCAGCAGCGTAGAAAGGGAGGGGCGTAGGTATGGCTACACCTTC. The whole variable domain, filled in from reference TRBV9 and TRBJ1-2, reads DSGVTQTPKHLITATGQRVTLRCSPRSGDLSVYWYQQSLDQGLQFLIQYYNGEERAKGNILERFSAQQFPDLHSELNLSSLELGDSALYFCASSVEREGRRYGYTFGSGTRLTVV.

The CDR3 spells CASSQDWSGELFF. As DNA, the CDR3 is TGTGCCAGCAGCCAAGATTGGAGCGGGGAGCTGTTTTTT. This chain connects TRBV3-1 (or the pseudogene TRBV3-2) to TRBJ2-2; D not resolved. The CDR3 loop spans 13 amino acids. Germline V gene data show CDR1 as LGHDT and CDR2 as YNNKEL (reference sequence). Trimming pared 0 bases from V and 7 bases from J, leaving 6 bases between.

The V call is TRBV4-2, the J call TRBJ2-5, with 13 bases identical to TRBD2. Germline assignment: CDR1 LGHNA and CDR2 YNFKEQ. The CDR3 extends over 17 amino acids. The V segment lost 1 base and the J segment 5 bases; nucleotides outside the gene matches: 7. In DNA, the CDR3 is TGTGCCAGCAGCCAAGTGGGACTAGCGGGAAACTTGGAGACCCAGTACTTC. This translates into CASSQVGLAGNLETQYF.

The rearrangement links TRBV24-1 to TRBJ2-7; 9 bases are shared with TRBD2. V shed 1 base and J 7 bases; nucleotides not matched to a gene: 7. This CDR3 comprises 15 residues. CDR1 KGHDR and CDR2 SFDVKD come from the germline V gene. The CDR3 loop is CATSDFSGGAGEQYF. The CDR3 DNA sequence: TGTGCCACCAGTGATTTTAGCGGGGGAGCTGGGGAGCAGTACTTC.

The chain links TRBV11-3 to TRBJ2-1, with 10 nucleotides matching TRBD1. In germline, CDR1 is SGHNT, CDR2 YENEEA. The CDR3 has 16 amino acids. J lost 2 bases, V lost 1 base, and 2 bases had no gene match. The CDR3 DNA reads as TGTGCCAGCAGCTTAGCCGGGACAGGGGCCTACAATGAGCAGTTCTTC. Its protein is CASSLAGTGAYNEQFF.

This clone was seen a handful of times. In DNA form, the CDR3 reads TGCGCCAGCAGCCAAGTCGAGGGAAGCACTGAAGCTTTCTTT. Amino acid sequence: CASSQVEGSTEAFF. The V call is TRBV4-3, the J call TRBJ1-1; D unclear. Germline loops: CDR1 LGHNA, CDR2 YSLEER. The CDR3 has 14 residues. Trimming left V 1 base short and J 4 bases short, with 10 bases between.

The CDR3 nucleotides are TGCGCCAGCAGCTCGGCTCCCTCTGTCCTACTCACAGGGGGCTGGGCGAACACTGAAGCTTTCTTT. It is translated as CASSSAPSVLLTGGWANTEAFF. The rearrangement links TRBV5-1 to TRBJ1-1; 9 bases fit TRBD1. The CDR3 is 22 amino acids. V shed 3 bases and J 1 base; nucleotides not matched to a gene: 25. The germline V gene has CDR1 SGHRS and CDR2 YFSETQ.

The genes are TRBV2 and TRBJ1-2, with a tentative D call TRBD1 (6 bases). V lost 4 bases and J 1 base, leaving 10 bases between the germline ends. Germline lookup yields CDR1 SNHLY and CDR2 FYNNEI. CDR3 length equals 14 residues. The CDR3 DNA reads as TGTGCCAGCAGTGCACAGGGAATTAACTATGGCTACACCTTC. Its protein is CASSAQGINYGYTF.

The rearrangement joins TRBV15 to TRBJ2-7, with 9 nucleotides matching TRBD2. The V and J ends lost 0 bases and 6 bases, in that order; junction bases with no gene match: 12. The CDR3 totals 17 residues. Looked up from germline, CDR1 is LNHNV and CDR2 is YYDKDF (reference sequence). This chain's CDR3 is CATSREPPGLATREQYF. The CDR3 DNA reads as TGTGCCACCAGCAGAGAACCCCCGGGACTAGCTACTCGCGAGCAGTACTTC.

The rearrangement uses TRBV2 and TRBJ1-5; D ambiguous. Germline-derived CDR1 and CDR2 are SNHLY and FYNNEI. Between the trimmed V and J ends, which lost 3 bases and 5 bases, there was a span of 11 bases. There are 14 residues in the CDR3. The CDR3 is CASSDNVADQPQHF. CDR3 nucleotides: TGTGCCAGCAGTGATAACGTGGCCGATCAGCCCCAGCATTTT. Looking up the rest from reference TRBV2 and TRBJ1-5 gives the full variable domain: EPEVTQTPSHQVTQMGQEVILRCVPISNHLYFYWYRQILGQKVEFLVSFYNNEISEKSEIFDDQFSVERPDGSNFTLKIRSTKLEDSAMYFCASSDNVADQPQHFGDGTRLSIL.

This clone was observed a single time. The chain employs TRBV19 and TRBJ1-6; possibly TRBD1 for D (5 bases). V was cut by 7 bases and J by 10 bases, with 17 bases left in between. Germline-derived CDR1 and CDR2 are LNHDA and SQIVND (reference sequence). The CDR3 consists of 14 residues. In DNA form, the CDR3 reads TGTGCCAGTACCTGGTGGCAGGGAAACTCACCCCTCCACTTT. Translated, it gives CASTWWQGNSPLHF.

J is TRBJ1-1 and V is TRBV16; D remains ambiguous. CDR3 size: 14 residues. V was clipped by 4 bases and J by 3 bases, with 12 bases between them. The V gene's germline CDR1 is KGHSY and CDR2 FQNENV. In DNA, the CDR3 is TGTGCCAGCAGCCGCGAAGCAGGTTACACTGAAGCTTTCTTT. This encodes CASSREAGYTEAFF.

This chain links TRBV6-6 with TRBJ1-5; 9 bases line up with TRBD1. Germline CDR1 and CDR2: MNHNY and SVGAGI (reference sequence). The CDR3 length is 16 residues. The ends lost 4 bases at V and 3 bases at J; junction bases unmatched: 7. CDR3 nucleotide sequence: TGTGCCAGCAGTTCACAGACAGGGGGATACAATCAGCCCCAGCATTTT. It translates to CASSSQTGGYNQPQHF.

The chain joins TRBV5-1 to TRBJ2-4, with 12 bases that match TRBD1. This CDR3 region has 16 residues. V was clipped by 4 bases and J by 8 bases; unmatched bases: 10. Germline lookup yields CDR1 SGHRS and CDR2 YFSETQ. CDR3 sequence (DNA): TGCGCCAGCAGCCCAGAACCGGGACAGGGGGCGCACATTCAGTACTTC. Protein product: CASSPEPGQGAHIQYF.

This clone was found a few times. The rearrangement links TRBV10-3 to TRBJ2-2; 8 nucleotides align to TRBD1. Germline trimming cut 8 bases from V and 4 bases from J; bases unmatched to any gene: 3. The germline V gene encodes CDR1 ENHRY and CDR2 SYGVKD. CDR3 size: 13 residues. The CDR3 here is CAIFQGATGELFF. The CDR3 bases are TGTGCCATCTTTCAGGGGGCCACCGGGGAGCTGTTTTTT.

This clone was observed a few times. This chain uses TRBV30 with TRBJ2-3; 12 bases fit TRBD2. V lost 4 bases and J lost 6; bases outside the gene matches: 5. This CDR3 is built from 14 residues. CDR1 and CDR2 (germline): GTSNPN, SVGIG (reference sequence). The CDR3 is CAWISGLAGDTQYF. The CDR3 bases are TGTGCCTGGATATCGGGACTAGCGGGCGATACGCAGTATTTT.